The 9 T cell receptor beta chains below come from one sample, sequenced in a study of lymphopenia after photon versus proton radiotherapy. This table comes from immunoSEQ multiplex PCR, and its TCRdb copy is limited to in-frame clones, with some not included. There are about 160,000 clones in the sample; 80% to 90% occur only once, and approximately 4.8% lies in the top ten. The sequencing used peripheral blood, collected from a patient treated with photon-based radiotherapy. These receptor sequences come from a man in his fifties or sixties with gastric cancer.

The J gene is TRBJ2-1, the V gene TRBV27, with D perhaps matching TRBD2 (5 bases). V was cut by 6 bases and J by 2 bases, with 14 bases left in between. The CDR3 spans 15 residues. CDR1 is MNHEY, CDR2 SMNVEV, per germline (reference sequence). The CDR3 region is CASRKASGPYNEQFF. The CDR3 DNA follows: TGTGCCAGCAGAAAGGCCAGCGGACCCTACAATGAGCAGTTCTTC.

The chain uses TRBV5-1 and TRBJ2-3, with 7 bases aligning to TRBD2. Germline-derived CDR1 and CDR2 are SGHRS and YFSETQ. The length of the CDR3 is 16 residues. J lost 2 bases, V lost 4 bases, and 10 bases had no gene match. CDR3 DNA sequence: TGCGCCAGCAGCAGGGAGGCAGCGGGGCTCACAGATACGCAGTATTTT. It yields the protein CASSREAAGLTDTQYF.

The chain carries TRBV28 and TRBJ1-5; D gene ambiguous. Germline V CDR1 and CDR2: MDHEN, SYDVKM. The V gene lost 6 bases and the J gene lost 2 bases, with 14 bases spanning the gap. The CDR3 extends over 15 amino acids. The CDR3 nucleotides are TGTGCCAGCAGACCCGAGAATGGGCGCAATCAGCCCCAGCATTTT. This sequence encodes CASRPENGRNQPQHF. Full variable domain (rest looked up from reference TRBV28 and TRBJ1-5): DVKVTQSSRYLVKRTGEKVFLECVQDMDHENMFWYRQDPGLGLRLIYFSYDVKMKEKGDIPEGYSVSREKKERFSLILESASTNQTSMYLCASRPENGRNQPQHFGDGTRLSIL.

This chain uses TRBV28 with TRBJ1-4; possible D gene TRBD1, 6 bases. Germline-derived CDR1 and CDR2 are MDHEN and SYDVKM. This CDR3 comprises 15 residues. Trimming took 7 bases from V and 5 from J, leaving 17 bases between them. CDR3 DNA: TGTGCCAGCAAGGCGGTGGGTGGGGGCAATGAAAAACTGTTTTTT. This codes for CASKAVGGGNEKLFF.

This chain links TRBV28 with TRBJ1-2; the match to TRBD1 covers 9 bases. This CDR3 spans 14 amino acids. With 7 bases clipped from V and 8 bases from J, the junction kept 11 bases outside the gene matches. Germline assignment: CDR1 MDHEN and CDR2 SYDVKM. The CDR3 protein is CASKTQGAPFGYTF. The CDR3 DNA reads TGTGCCAGCAAAACACAGGGGGCGCCTTTCGGCTACACCTTC.

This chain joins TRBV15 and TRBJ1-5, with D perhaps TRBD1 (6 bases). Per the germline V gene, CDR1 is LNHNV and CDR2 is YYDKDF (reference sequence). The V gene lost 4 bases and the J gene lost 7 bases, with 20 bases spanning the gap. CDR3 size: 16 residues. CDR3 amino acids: CATSTKSTGPGQPQHF. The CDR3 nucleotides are TGTGCCACCAGCACGAAGTCCACAGGGCCTGGGCAGCCCCAGCATTTT.

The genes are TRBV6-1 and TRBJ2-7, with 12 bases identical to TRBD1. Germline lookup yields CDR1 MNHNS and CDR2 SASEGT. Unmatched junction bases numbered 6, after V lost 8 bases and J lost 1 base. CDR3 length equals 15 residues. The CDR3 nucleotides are TGTGCCAGCGCGGGACAGGGGGCAATATCCTACGAGCAGTACTTC. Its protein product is CASAGQGAISYEQYF.

The CDR3 sequence is CASSERLGCFF. CDR3 nucleotides: TGTGCCAGCAGTGAAAGGCTAGGCTGTTTCTTC. The chain couples TRBV6-1 to TRBJ2-1; D is undetermined. The CDR3 is 11 residues long. Germline V gene data show CDR1 as MNHNS and CDR2 as SASEGT. V was pared by 2 bases and J by 16 bases, with 12 bases between.

CDR3 in amino acids: CASSARGQPQHF. CDR3 sequence (DNA): TGTGCCAGCAGTGCGAGGGGTCAGCCCCAGCATTTT. This rearrangement joins TRBV27 to TRBJ1-5; D might be TRBD1 (5 bases). This CDR3 comprises 12 residues. Per germline, CDR1 MNHEY and CDR2 SMNVEV (reference sequence). Trimming cost V 5 bases and J 6 bases, with 8 bases left between them.